Below, one T cell receptor beta chain is given with its context. The data stem from a study of control samples from healthy donors and cancer patients. The germline V gene encodes CDR1 SNHLY and CDR2 FYNNEI. Deletions cut 7 bases from V and 0 bases from J, with 9 bases between. The CDR3 totals 13 residues. Here immunoSEQ multiplex PCR was the method, and the copy in TCRdb shows in-frame clones only, minus some. Here the sample spans approximately 100,000 clones, 82% being singletons. Sequencing was done on a sample of blood. The clonotype comes from a man aged 60 to 75 in good health. The chain employs TRBV2 and TRBJ1-1; no definite D call. The CDR3 nucleotides read TGTGCCAGCAAACGAGATTTGAACACTGAAGCTTTCTTT. This encodes CASKRDLNTEAFF.